The 5 T cell receptor beta chains below come from one sample, sequenced in a study of T cell responses to AZD1222 COVID-19 vaccine. Some clones are missing from TCRdb's copy, which holds only in-frame ones; the method was immunoSEQ multiplex PCR. The sample yields roughly 120,000 clones, around 94% seen once. The material was peripheral blood, obtained on day 0 of AZD1222 vaccination. The receptor source for this set is an adult in good health.

V is TRBV2 and J is TRBJ2-3; D call uncertain. Germline V gene lookup returns CDR1 SNHLY and CDR2 FYNNEI. CDR3 length equals 13 residues. Trimming removed 7 bases from V and 2 bases from J, with 10 bases in between. In DNA form, the CDR3 reads TGTGCCAGCATACCTCTTGACACAGATACGCAGTATTTT. Residues: CASIPLDTDTQYF.

This clone was recorded once. The chain links TRBV5-6 to TRBJ1-4; tentative D call: TRBD1 (6 bases). The CDR3 has 16 amino acids. Between the trimmed V and J ends, which lost 1 base and 3 bases, there was a span of 13 bases. The germline CDR1 and CDR2 sequences are SGHDT and YYEEEE. This CDR3 reads CASSLRGAVANEKLFF. CDR3 nucleotides: TGTGCCAGCAGCTTGCGGGGGGCGGTGGCTAATGAAAAACTGTTTTTT.

The chain recombines TRBV18 with TRBJ1-2; possible D gene TRBD1, 5 bases. Germline V gene data show CDR1 as KGHSH and CDR2 as LQKENI. Trimming took off 5 bases at V and 6 bases at J, with 19 bases between the two ends. The CDR3 runs 15 residues. The chain's CDR3 is CASSLRQPVEHGYTF. The CDR3 nucleotides read TGTGCCAGCTCATTAAGACAGCCGGTGGAACATGGCTACACCTTC.

V is TRBV19 and J is TRBJ2-1; TRBD2 aligns across 9 bases. J lost 1 base, V lost 11 bases, and 9 bases had no gene match. The CDR3 is made up of 15 amino acids. CDR1 and CDR2 (germline): LNHDA, SQIVND (reference sequence). CDR3 coding DNA: TGTGCCGGGGGTAGCGGGAGTGAATCCTACAATGAGCAGTTCTTC. Protein sequence: CAGGSGSESYNEQFF.

This clone was seen once. The genes are TRBV5-1 and TRBJ2-7; 9 positions agree with TRBD2. The V gene's germline CDR1 is SGHRS and CDR2 YFSETQ. The CDR3 loop spans 14 amino acids. Trimming removed 0 bases from V and 6 bases from J; junction bases left unmatched: 4. The chain's CDR3 is CASSLVGTSSEQYF. Here the CDR3 DNA reads TGCGCCAGCAGCTTGGTGGGGACTAGCAGCGAGCAGTACTTC.